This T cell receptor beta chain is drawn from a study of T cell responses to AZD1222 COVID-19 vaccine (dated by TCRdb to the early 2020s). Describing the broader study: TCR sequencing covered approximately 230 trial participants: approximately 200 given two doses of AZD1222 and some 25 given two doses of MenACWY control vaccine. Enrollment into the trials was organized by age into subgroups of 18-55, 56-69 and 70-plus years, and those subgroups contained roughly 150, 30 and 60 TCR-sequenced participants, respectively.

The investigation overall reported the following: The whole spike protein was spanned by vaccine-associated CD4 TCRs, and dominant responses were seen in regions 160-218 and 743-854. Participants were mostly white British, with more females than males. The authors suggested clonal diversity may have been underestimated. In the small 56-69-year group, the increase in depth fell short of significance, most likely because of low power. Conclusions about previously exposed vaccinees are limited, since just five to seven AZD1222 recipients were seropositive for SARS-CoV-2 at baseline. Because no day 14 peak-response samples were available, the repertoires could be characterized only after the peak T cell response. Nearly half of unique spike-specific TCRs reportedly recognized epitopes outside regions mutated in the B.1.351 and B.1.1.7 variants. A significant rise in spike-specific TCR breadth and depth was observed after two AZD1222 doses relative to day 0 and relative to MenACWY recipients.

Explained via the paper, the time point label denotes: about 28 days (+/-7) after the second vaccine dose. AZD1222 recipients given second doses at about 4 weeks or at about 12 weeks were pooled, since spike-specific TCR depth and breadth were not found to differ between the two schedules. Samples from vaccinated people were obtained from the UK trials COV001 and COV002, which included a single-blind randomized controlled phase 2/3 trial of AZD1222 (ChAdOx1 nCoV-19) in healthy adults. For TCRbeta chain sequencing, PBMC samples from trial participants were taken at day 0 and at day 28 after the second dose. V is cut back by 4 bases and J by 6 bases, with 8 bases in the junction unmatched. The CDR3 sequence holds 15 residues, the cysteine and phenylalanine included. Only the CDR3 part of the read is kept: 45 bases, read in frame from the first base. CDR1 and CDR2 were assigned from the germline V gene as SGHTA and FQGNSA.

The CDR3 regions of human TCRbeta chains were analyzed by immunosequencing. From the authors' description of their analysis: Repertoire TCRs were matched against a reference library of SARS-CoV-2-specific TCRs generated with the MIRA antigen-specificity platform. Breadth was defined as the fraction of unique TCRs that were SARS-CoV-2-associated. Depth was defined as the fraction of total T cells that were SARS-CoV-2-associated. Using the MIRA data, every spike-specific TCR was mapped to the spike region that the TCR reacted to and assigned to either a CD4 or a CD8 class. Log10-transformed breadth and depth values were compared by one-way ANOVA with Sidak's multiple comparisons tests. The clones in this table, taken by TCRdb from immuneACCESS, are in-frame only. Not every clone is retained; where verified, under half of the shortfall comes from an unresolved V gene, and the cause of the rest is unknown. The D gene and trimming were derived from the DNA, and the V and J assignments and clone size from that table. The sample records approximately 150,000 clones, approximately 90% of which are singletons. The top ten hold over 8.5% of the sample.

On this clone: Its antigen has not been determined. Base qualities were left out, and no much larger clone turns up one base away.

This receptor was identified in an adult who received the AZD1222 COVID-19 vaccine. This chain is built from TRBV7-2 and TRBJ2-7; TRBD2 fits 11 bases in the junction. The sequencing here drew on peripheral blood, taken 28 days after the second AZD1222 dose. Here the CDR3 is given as CASSSLLAGDIEQYF. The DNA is TGTGCCAGCAGCTCCCTACTAGCGGGAGACATCGAGCAGTACTTC.